The 5 T cell receptor beta chains reported below all come from one sample, sequenced in a study of human T cells and chemical hapten exposure. Total RNA extraction was carried out from unfractionated whole blood. TCRdb re-derived calls from the 5' RACE reads in MiXCR, one entry per CDR3 protein. The table has more than 140,000 distinct CDR3 sequences, around 4% seen once. The receptors derive from a female donor in good health.

This clonotype was seen many times. The gene calls are TRBV24-1 and TRBJ2-1; D call uncertain. The V end lost 3 bases, the J end lost 2 bases, and 16 bases lay between the germline ends. The CDR3 sequence is 17 residues long. Germline loops: CDR1 KGHDR, CDR2 SFDVKD. This CDR3 is CATSDQEPTWPYNEQFF. In DNA form, the CDR3 reads TGTGCCACCAGTGATCAGGAACCGACCTGGCCCTACAATGAGCAGTTCTTC.

The chain recombines TRBV20-1 with TRBJ2-5, with D possibly called TRBD1 or TRBD2 (5 bases each). The V and J ends lost 3 bases and 5 bases respectively, with 19 bases between them. Germline CDR1 and CDR2: DFQATT and SNEGSKA (reference sequence). CDR3 length equals 15 residues. CDR3 region: CSASTSGPTQETQYF. CDR3 DNA sequence: TGCAGTGCTAGTACCTCGGGGCCAACCCAGGAGACCCAGTACTTC.

In its sample, this clonotype was seen many times. The chain uses TRBV5-4 and TRBJ2-3; 12 bases match TRBD2. This CDR3 comprises 16 residues. The ends lost 3 bases at V and 6 bases at J; junction bases unmatched: 8. Germline CDR1 SGHNT, CDR2 YYREEE (reference sequence). The chain's CDR3 is CASSSRLAGAADTQYF. For the CDR3, the DNA is TGTGCCAGCAGCTCGCGACTAGCGGGGGCCGCCGATACGCAGTATTTT.

This clonotype has a handful of counts. The rearrangement joins TRBV5-1 to TRBJ2-7, with D unclear. CDR3 length: 15 amino acids. Trimming left V 7 bases short and J 2 bases short, with 19 bases between. Germline V gene lookup returns CDR1 SGHRS and CDR2 YFSETQ. Here the CDR3 DNA reads TGCGCCAGCTCCGGTCCGGGCAACCCCCCCTACGAGCAGTACTTC. It translates to CASSGPGNPPYEQYF.

This clonotype was counted ten times or more. The CDR3 DNA sequence: TGTGCCAGCAGCTTAGGGACGGCGGTACCAAGCACAGATACGCAGTATTTT. It is translated as CASSLGTAVPSTDTQYF. The chain links TRBV11-3 to TRBJ2-3; D call uncertain. Germline CDR1 is SGHNT and CDR2 is YENEEA. The CDR3 runs 17 residues. V lost 1 base and J lost 0, with 14 bases in between.